This T cell receptor beta chain emerged from a study of CD8+CD57+ T cells in acquired aplastic anemia. Study-wide findings and caveats: Comparison of patients with controls identified around 28 shared CD8+ CDR3 sequences.

Genomic DNA, the template, was used for profiling of the TCR beta VDJ and CDR3. Using its own MiXCR run on the reads, TCRdb lists one record per CDR3 protein. The sample consists of about 180,000 distinct CDR3 sequences, nearly 50% of them appearing once. Germline V gene lookup returns CDR1 LGHDT and CDR2 YNNKEL (reference sequence). This CDR3 is built from 18 residues. Trimming shortened V by 0 bases and J by 0 bases, and 15 bases separated the two germline ends. Turning to this clonotype: Antigen specificity is unknown. It is likely a read error, because the conserved phenylalanine at the end of the CDR3 is missing.

The patients chosen for sequencing had shown expansion of CD8+CD57+ cells (detected by flow cytometry). This chain links TRBV3-1 with TRBJ2-4; D remains unclear. The clonotype was recovered from a human donor with aplastic anemia. Sequenced input: sorted CD4+, CD8+, or CD8+CD57+ T cells (not recorded which) from PBMCs. CDR3 DNA: TGTGCCAGCAGCCAAGATAGCATTGGGGATCTAGCCAAAAACATTCAGTACCTC. It translates to CASSQDSIGDLAKNIQYL.